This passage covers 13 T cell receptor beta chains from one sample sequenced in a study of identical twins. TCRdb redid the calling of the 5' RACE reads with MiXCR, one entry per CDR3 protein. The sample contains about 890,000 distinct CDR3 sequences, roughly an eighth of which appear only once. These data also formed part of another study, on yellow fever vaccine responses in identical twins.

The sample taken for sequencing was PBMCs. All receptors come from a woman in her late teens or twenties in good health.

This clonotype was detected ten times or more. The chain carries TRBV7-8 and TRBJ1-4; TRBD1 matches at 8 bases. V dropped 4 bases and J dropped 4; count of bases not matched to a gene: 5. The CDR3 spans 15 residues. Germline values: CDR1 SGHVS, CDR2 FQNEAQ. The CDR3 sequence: CASSSQGAGNEKLFF. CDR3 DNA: TGTGCCAGCAGCTCGCAGGGGGCTGGTAATGAAAAACTGTTTTTT.

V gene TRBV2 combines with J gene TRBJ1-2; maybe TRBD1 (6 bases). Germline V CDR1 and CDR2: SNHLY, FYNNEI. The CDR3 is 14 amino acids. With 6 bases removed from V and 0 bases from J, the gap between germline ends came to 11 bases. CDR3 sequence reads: CASRTDSTNYGYTF. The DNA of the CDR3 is TGTGCCAGCAGGACGGACAGCACTAACTATGGCTACACCTTC. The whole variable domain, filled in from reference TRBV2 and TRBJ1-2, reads EPEVTQTPSHQVTQMGQEVILRCVPISNHLYFYWYRQILGQKVEFLVSFYNNEISEKSEIFDDQFSVERPDGSNFTLKIRSTKLEDSAMYFCASRTDSTNYGYTFGSGTRLTVV.

CDR3 bases: TGTGCCAGCAGCAAACCCAGAGTTCAGGGGGCCACAGATACGCAGTATTTT. Amino acid sequence: CASSKPRVQGATDTQYF. The gene calls are TRBV7-8 and TRBJ2-3; 8 positions match TRBD1. The CDR3 consists of 17 residues. In germline, CDR1 is SGHVS, CDR2 FQNEAQ. The V and J ends lost 5 bases and 2 bases, in that order; junction bases with no gene match: 12.

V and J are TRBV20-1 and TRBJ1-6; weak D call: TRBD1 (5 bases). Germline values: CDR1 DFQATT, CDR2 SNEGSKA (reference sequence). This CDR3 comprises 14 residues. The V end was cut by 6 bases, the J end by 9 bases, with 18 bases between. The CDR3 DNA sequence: TGCAGTGCCCCAAAGGCCCGGGGGGGTTCACCCCTCCACTTT. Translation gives CSAPKARGGSPLHF.

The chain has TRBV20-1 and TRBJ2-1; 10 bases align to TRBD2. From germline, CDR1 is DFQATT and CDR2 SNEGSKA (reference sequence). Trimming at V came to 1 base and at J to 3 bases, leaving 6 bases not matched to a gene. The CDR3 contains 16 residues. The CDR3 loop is CSARVEREGHYNEQFF. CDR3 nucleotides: TGCAGTGCTAGAGTTGAGCGGGAGGGCCACTACAATGAGCAGTTCTTC.

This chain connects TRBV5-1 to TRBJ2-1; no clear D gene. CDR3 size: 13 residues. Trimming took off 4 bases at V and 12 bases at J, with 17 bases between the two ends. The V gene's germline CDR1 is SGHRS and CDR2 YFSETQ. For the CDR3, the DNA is TGCGCCAGCAGCCCGTCGTTTCCGGCCGGGCAGTTCTTC. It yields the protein CASSPSFPAGQFF.

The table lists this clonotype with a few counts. The CDR3 sequence is CSATGGANTEAFF. In nucleotides, the CDR3 is TGCAGTGCTACCGGCGGGGCGAACACTGAAGCTTTCTTT. The V and J genes are TRBV20-1 and TRBJ1-1; possibly TRBD1 for D (5 bases). V was trimmed by 4 bases and J by 1 base, leaving 10 bases between them. This CDR3 contains 13 residues. Germline CDR1 reads DFQATT; CDR2 reads SNEGSKA (reference sequence).

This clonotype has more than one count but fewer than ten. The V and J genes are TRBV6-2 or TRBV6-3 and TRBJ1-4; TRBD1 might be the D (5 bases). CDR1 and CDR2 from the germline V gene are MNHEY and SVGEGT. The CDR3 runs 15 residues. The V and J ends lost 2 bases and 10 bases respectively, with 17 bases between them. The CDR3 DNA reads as TGTGCCAGCAGTTACGGGGCAAGGGGCCCAGGAAAACTGTTTTTT. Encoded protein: CASSYGARGPGKLFF.

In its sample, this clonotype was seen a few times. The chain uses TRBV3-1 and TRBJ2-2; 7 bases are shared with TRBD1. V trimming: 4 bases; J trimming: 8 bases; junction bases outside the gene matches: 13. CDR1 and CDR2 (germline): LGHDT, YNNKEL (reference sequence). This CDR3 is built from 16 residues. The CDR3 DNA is TGTGCCAGCAGCCCCCGACAGGGTCCCCAGGGGGGGGAGCTGTTTTTT. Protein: CASSPRQGPQGGELFF.

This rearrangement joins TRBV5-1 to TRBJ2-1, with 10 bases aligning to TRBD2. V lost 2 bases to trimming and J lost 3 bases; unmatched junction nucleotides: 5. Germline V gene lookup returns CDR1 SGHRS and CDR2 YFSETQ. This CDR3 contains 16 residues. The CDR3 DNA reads TGCGCCAGCAGCTTCGAAGCGGGGGGGTACTACAATGAGCAGTTCTTC. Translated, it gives CASSFEAGGYYNEQFF. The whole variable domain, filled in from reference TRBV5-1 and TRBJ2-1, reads KAGVTQTPRYLIKTRGQQVTLSCSPISGHRSVSWYQQTPGQGLQFLFEYFSETQRNKGNFPGRFSGRQFSNSRSEMNVSTLELGDSALYLCASSFEAGGYYNEQFFGPGTRLTVL.

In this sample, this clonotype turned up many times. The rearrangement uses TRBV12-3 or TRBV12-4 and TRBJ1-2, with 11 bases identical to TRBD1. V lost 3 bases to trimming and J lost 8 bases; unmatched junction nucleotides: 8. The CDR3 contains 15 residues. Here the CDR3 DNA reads TGTGCCAGCAGTTTGCCGGACAGGGGGCCGGGGGGCTACACCTTC. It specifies CASSLPDRGPGGYTF.

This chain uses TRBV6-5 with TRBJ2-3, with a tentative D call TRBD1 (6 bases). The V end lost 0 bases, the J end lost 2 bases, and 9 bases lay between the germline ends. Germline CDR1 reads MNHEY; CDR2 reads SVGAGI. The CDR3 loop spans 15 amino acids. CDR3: CASSYSGALTDTQYF. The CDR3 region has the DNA TGTGCCAGCAGTTACTCGGGGGCCCTCACAGATACGCAGTATTTT.

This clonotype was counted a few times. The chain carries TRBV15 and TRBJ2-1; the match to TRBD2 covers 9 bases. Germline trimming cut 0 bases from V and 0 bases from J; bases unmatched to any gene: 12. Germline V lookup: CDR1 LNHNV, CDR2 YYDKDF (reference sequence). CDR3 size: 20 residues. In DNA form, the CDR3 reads TGTGCCACCAGCAGAGATGGGGGGGGCAGTAGCGGGAGCTCCTACAATGAGCAGTTCTTC. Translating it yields CATSRDGGGSSGSSYNEQFF.